This T cell receptor (beta chain) was recovered during a study of shared clonotypes between healthy human individuals. The assay was immunoSEQ multiplex PCR, and TCRdb's table has in-frame clones only and misses some. The sample yields roughly 2.5 million clones, around nine tenths seen once. V was clipped by 5 bases and J by 2 bases, with 13 bases between them. This CDR3 region has 14 residues. Germline loops: CDR1 LNHDA, CDR2 SQIVND (reference sequence). Study conclusions and caveats: Clonotypes shared by all four donors outscored non-shared clonotypes in generation probability.

As concerns this clone: Its target is unknown.

The chain recombines TRBV19 with TRBJ2-7, with D possibly being TRBD2 (5 bases). The receptor comes from a man aged 18 to 29 in good health. The sample consisted of naive CD4+ T cells sorted from blood. The subset here: CD45RA+ positively selected. The CDR3 region is CASSWAEGPYEQYF. Here the CDR3 DNA reads TGTGCCAGTAGTTGGGCAGAGGGCCCCTACGAGCAGTACTTC.